This T cell receptor beta chain was found in a study of cytomegalovirus exposure and HLA in healthy donors. The table lists this clone with a count of one. The primer mix had 60 Vbeta and 13 Jbeta primers. Sequencing used immunoSEQ multiplex PCR; TCRdb keeps in-frame clones, though not all of them. The sample has approximately 190,000 clones, approximately 90% seen once. From germline, CDR1 is MGHRA and CDR2 YSYEKL. The CDR3 length is 12 residues. V was clipped by 8 bases and J by 6 bases, with 14 bases between them. The clonotype originates from a boy between 2 and 10 years old in good health and CMV-seronegative. This chain connects TRBV4-1 to TRBJ2-7; perhaps TRBD1 as D (6 bases). Sequencing input: PBMCs. The CDR3 DNA reads TGCGCCAGCGCGCAACAGGGCAGCGAGCAGTACTTC. It codes for CASAQQGSEQYF.